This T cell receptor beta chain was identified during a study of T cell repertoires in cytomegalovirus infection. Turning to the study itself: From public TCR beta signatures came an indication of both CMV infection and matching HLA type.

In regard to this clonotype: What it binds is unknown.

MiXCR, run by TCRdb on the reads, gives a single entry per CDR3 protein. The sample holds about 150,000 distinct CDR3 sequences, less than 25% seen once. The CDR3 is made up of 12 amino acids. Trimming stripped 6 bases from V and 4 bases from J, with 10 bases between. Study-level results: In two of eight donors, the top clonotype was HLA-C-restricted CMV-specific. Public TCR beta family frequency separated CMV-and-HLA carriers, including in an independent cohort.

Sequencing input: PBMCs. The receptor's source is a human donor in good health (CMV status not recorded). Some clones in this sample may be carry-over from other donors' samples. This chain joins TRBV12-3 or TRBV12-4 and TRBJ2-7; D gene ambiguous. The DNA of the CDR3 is TGTGCCAGCAGCCGGTTTAATTACGAGCAGTACTTC. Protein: CASSRFNYEQYF.